These 9 T cell receptor beta chains originate from one sample sequenced in a study of cytomegalovirus exposure and HLA in healthy donors. The PCR used 60 Vbeta and 13 Jbeta primers. TCRdb's copy holds only in-frame clones and misses some; the assay was immunoSEQ multiplex PCR. Of about 98,000 clones in the sample, about 74% were seen once. Material for sequencing was PBMCs. The receptors here all came from a male donor in good health and CMV-seronegative.

The rearrangement joins TRBV6-4 to TRBJ1-5, with no clear D. V dropped 3 bases and J dropped 6 bases, with 9 bases sitting between them. This CDR3 has 13 amino acids. The germline CDR1 and CDR2 sequences are MRHNA and SNTAGT. The CDR3 here is CASSETVGQPQHF. The CDR3, as DNA: TGTGCCAGCAGTGAAACAGTCGGTCAGCCCCAGCATTTT.

This clone was detected only a few times. The CDR3 DNA reads as TGTGCTAGTGGTTCCTCGGGACTAGCGGGAGGCAATGAGCAGTTCTTC. It yields the protein CASGSSGLAGGNEQFF. V is TRBV12-5 and J is TRBJ2-1, with 15 bases fitting TRBD2. The CDR3 is made up of 16 amino acids. The V gene end was trimmed by 4 bases and the J gene end by 6 bases; junction bases not matched to a gene: 4. CDR1 and CDR2 (germline): LGHNT, FRNRAP.

This sequence joins TRBV21-1 and TRBJ2-3; TRBD2, the table's D call, lacks a check against the DNA. TRBV21-1 is labeled a pseudogene. This CDR3 region has 16 residues. In nucleotides, the CDR3 is TGTGCCAGCAGCAAAGATAGCGGAAGGAGCACAGATACGCAGTATTTT. Amino acid sequence: CASSKDSGRSTDTQYF.

In this sample, this clone turned up once. The V and J genes are TRBV7-2 and TRBJ1-2; unclear D gene. This CDR3 is 16 amino acids long. Trimming shortened V by 2 bases and J by 8 bases, and 21 bases separated the two germline ends. The germline CDR1 and CDR2 sequences are SGHTA and FQGNSA. The DNA of the CDR3 is TGTGCCAGCAGCTTATACGGTCAAGGGAGATCGGGCGGCTACACCTTC. It specifies CASSLYGQGRSGGYTF.

This chain uses TRBV19 with TRBJ1-1; D might be TRBD1 (5 bases). With 3 bases removed from V and 0 bases from J, the gap between germline ends came to 14 bases. Germline V CDR1 and CDR2: LNHDA, SQIVND (reference sequence). This CDR3 is 16 amino acids long. CDR3 sequence reads: CASSIWARGMNTEAFF. DNA for the CDR3: TGTGCCAGTAGTATCTGGGCAAGGGGTATGAACACTGAAGCTTTCTTT. Combining the CDR3 with reference TRBV19 and TRBJ1-1 gives the whole variable domain DGGITQSPKYLFRKEGQNVTLSCEQNLNHDAMYWYRQDPGQGLRLIYYSQIVNDFQKGDIAEGYSVSREKKESFPLTVTSAQKNPTAFYLCASSIWARGMNTEAFFGQGTRLTVV.

The chain employs TRBV4-2 and TRBJ1-2; D gene uncertain. The CDR3 extends over 14 amino acids. Trimming removed 0 bases from V and 4 bases from J, with 9 bases in between. Germline loops: CDR1 LGHNA, CDR2 YNFKEQ. The CDR3 spells CASSQDVGFYGYTF. The CDR3 coding sequence is TGTGCCAGCAGCCAAGATGTGGGCTTCTATGGCTACACCTTC.

The chain links TRBV19 to TRBJ2-3, with TRBD2 identical over 11 bases. With 5 bases clipped from V and 0 bases from J, the junction kept 13 bases outside the gene matches. This CDR3 is built from 19 residues. CDR1 LNHDA and CDR2 SQIVND come from the germline V gene (reference sequence). The CDR3 nucleotides read TGTGCCAGTAGTCCCGGGGTATGGGCTAGCGGGAGGAGCACAGATACGCAGTATTTT. This translates into CASSPGVWASGRSTDTQYF.

The V call is TRBV28, the J call TRBJ2-3; 7 positions agree with TRBD1. V trimming: 6 bases; J trimming: 6 bases; junction bases outside the gene matches: 9. The length of the CDR3 is 14 residues. From germline, CDR1 is MDHEN and CDR2 SYDVKM. Written as DNA, the CDR3 is TGTGCCAGCAGGACAACAGGGGCGGGCGATACGCAGTATTTT. Amino acids: CASRTTGAGDTQYF.

The CDR3 DNA reads TGTGCCAGCAGCCGGAGAGTCGGTTCCTACGAGCAGTACTTC. This codes for CASSRRVGSYEQYF. J is TRBJ2-7 and V is TRBV7-8; D not resolved. The CDR3 loop spans 14 amino acids. V lost 5 bases and J 1 base, leaving 12 bases between the germline ends. Germline V CDR1 and CDR2: SGHVS, FQNEAQ. Full variable domain (remainder filled in from reference TRBV7-8 and TRBJ2-7): GAGVSQSPRYKVAKRGQDVALRCDPISGHVSLFWYQQALGQGPEFLTYFQNEAQLDKSGLPSDRFFAERPEGSVSTLKIQRTQQEDSAVYLCASSRRVGSYEQYFGPGTRLTVT.